The 14 T cell receptor beta chains given below trace back to one sample, sequenced in a study of read filtering for tumor transcriptome and immune sequencing. From about 0.4 ug of RNA, a library with molecular barcoded alpha/delta and beta/gamma adaptors was made. TCRdb processed the reads anew with MiXCR; each CDR3 protein has one entry. The sample consists of 75,000 to 90,000 distinct CDR3 sequences, over 9% of them appearing once. The sample taken for sequencing was a population of CD138-negative cells sorted from bone marrow. These receptors all stem from a donor aged 40 or over with multiple myeloma.

This clonotype was found many times. The chain is built from TRBV28 and TRBJ1-5, with 7 bases fitting TRBD1. The CDR3 runs 13 residues. V dropped 5 bases and J dropped 6; count of bases not matched to a gene: 4. Germline V gene sequence: CDR1 MDHEN, CDR2 SYDVKM. CDR3 sequence (DNA): TGTGCCAGCAGTGACAGGGTTCCTCAGCCCCAGCATTTT. It translates to CASSDRVPQPQHF.

This clonotype was counted many times. This chain joins TRBV29-1 and TRBJ2-1; D is undetermined. Trimming cost V 8 bases and J 9 bases, with 20 bases left between them. Germline V gene data show CDR1 as SQVTM and CDR2 as ANQGSEA. The CDR3 totals 13 residues. The DNA for the CDR3 is TGCAGCCACCAGGTCGGCGGCCGCGGTGAGCAGTTCTTC. It is translated as CSHQVGGRGEQFF.

On this clonotype: This may stem from a read error, because a much larger clone lies one nucleotide away. The V and J genes are TRBV7-8 and TRBJ2-2; a possible D gene is TRBD1 (6 bases). Germline V gene sequence: CDR1 SGHVS, CDR2 FQNEAQ. CDR3 length equals 15 residues. The DNA for the CDR3 is TGTGCCAGCGGCTTACAGGGCGCGAACACCGGGGAGCTGTTTTTT. This codes for CASGLQGANTGELFF.

There are many counts of this clonotype. The J gene is TRBJ1-1, the V gene TRBV18; 8 nucleotides align to TRBD1. The J segment lost 6 bases and the V segment lost 4 bases, leaving 4 bases of the junction unmatched. Germline CDR1 is KGHSH and CDR2 is LQKENI. The CDR3 has 13 residues. CDR3 coding DNA: TGTGCCAGCTCACAGGACAGGGCCGCTGAAGCTTTCTTT. Protein sequence: CASSQDRAAEAFF.

The chain links TRBV7-8 to TRBJ2-1; TRBD2 might be the D (6 bases). CDR3 length: 15 amino acids. Germline V gene lookup returns CDR1 SGHVS and CDR2 FQNEAQ. With 7 bases removed from V and 15 bases from J, the gap between germline ends came to 28 bases. The CDR3 DNA sequence: TGTGCCAGCACCGTGTCCGGGACGCGGGGAATGGGGCGGTTCTTC. The encoded protein is CASTVSGTRGMGRFF.

This clonotype came up a few times. This may be a read error, as it is one base from a much larger clone. This sequence joins TRBV12-3 or TRBV12-4 and TRBJ2-7; 14 nucleotides match TRBD2. Germline trimming cut 6 bases from V and 5 bases from J; bases unmatched to any gene: 12. The CDR3 has 17 residues. As DNA, the CDR3 is TGTGCCAGCAGATCCTACTTTTCGACTAGCGGGAGGGACGAGCAGTACTTC. Its protein is CASRSYFSTSGRDEQYF.

This clonotype was found many times. The chain combines TRBV5-1 with TRBJ2-1; D remains ambiguous. The CDR3 is 16 residues long. Per the germline V gene, CDR1 is SGHRS and CDR2 is YFSETQ. Trimming stripped 4 bases from V and 4 bases from J, with 18 bases between. CDR3 sequence (DNA): TGCGCCAGCAGCGTGGACCCTCGAAAACGTTACAATGAGCAGTTCTTC. Protein: CASSVDPRKRYNEQFF. The variable domain in full, with the rest retrieved from reference TRBV5-1 and TRBJ2-1, is KAGVTQTPRYLIKTRGQQVTLSCSPISGHRSVSWYQQTPGQGLQFLFEYFSETQRNKGNFPGRFSGRQFSNSRSEMNVSTLELGDSALYLCASSVDPRKRYNEQFFGPGTRLTVL.

This chain connects TRBV30 to TRBJ2-7; a weak D match, TRBD1 (6 bases). CDR3 length: 13 residues. The germline CDR1 and CDR2 sequences are GTSNPN and SVGIG (reference sequence). Trimming removed 5 bases from V and 9 bases from J, with 20 bases in between. CDR3 residues: CAWGNRTVLGQYF. The CDR3 region has the DNA TGTGCCTGGGGTAATAGGACAGTCCTCGGGCAGTACTTC.

This clonotype was recorded many times. The chain combines TRBV14 with TRBJ2-7; D is undetermined. V was pared by 5 bases and J by 5 bases, with 10 bases between. CDR1 is SGHDN and CDR2 is FVKESK in the germline V gene. The CDR3 runs 12 residues. This chain's CDR3 is CASSDDGHEQYF. In nucleotides, the CDR3 is TGTGCCAGCAGCGATGACGGCCACGAGCAGTACTTC.

This clonotype came up many times. The V call is TRBV7-3, the J call TRBJ2-5, with a tentative D call TRBD2 (6 bases). Per the germline V gene, CDR1 is SGHTA and CDR2 is FQGTGA. This CDR3 has 14 amino acids. V shed 5 bases and J shed 3 bases, with 13 bases lying between them. The CDR3 protein is CASSDGGPEETQYF. In nucleotides, the CDR3 is TGTGCCAGCAGCGATGGAGGGCCGGAAGAGACCCAGTACTTC.

This clonotype was recorded many times. The chain recombines TRBV11-2 with TRBJ2-3; D gene uncertain. Per the germline V gene, CDR1 is SGHAT and CDR2 is FQNNGV. The germline V and J ends were trimmed by 5 bases and 6 bases, with 9 bases remaining between them. The CDR3 is 12 residues long. DNA of the CDR3: TGTGCCAGCAGCCAGAACCCGGATACGCAGTATTTT. Translated: CASSQNPDTQYF.

This clonotype was counted ten times or more. The rearrangement links TRBV5-1 to TRBJ2-2; TRBD2 might be the D (5 bases). This CDR3 region has 17 residues. V was trimmed by 0 bases and J by 1 base, leaving 13 bases between them. Germline V gene data show CDR1 as SGHRS and CDR2 as YFSETQ. The CDR3 loop reads CASSLGIGGGNTGELFF. CDR3 sequence (DNA): TGCGCCAGCAGCTTGGGAATTGGCGGAGGGAACACCGGGGAGCTGTTTTTT.

This clonotype was recorded at least ten times. The V call is TRBV6-6, the J call TRBJ2-1, with 15 nucleotides matching TRBD2. After removal of 0 bases from V and 10 bases from J, the junction contained 7 bases not matched to a gene. The CDR3 is 17 amino acids. Per the germline V gene, CDR1 is MNHNY and CDR2 is SVGAGI (reference sequence). CDR3 DNA: TGTGCCAGCAGTTACTCTCTCGGGACTAGCGGGAGGAACGAGCAGTTCTTC. It encodes CASSYSLGTSGRNEQFF.

This clonotype has ten or more counts. The genes are TRBV2 and TRBJ1-5; 7 nucleotides agree with TRBD1. The V gene end was trimmed by 3 bases and the J gene end by 5 bases; junction bases not matched to a gene: 7. This CDR3 is built from 15 residues. Germline V gives CDR1 SNHLY, CDR2 FYNNEI. The CDR3, as DNA: TGTGCCAGCAGTGACGGGGACAGTAGAGATCAGCCCCAGCATTTT. It codes for CASSDGDSRDQPQHF.